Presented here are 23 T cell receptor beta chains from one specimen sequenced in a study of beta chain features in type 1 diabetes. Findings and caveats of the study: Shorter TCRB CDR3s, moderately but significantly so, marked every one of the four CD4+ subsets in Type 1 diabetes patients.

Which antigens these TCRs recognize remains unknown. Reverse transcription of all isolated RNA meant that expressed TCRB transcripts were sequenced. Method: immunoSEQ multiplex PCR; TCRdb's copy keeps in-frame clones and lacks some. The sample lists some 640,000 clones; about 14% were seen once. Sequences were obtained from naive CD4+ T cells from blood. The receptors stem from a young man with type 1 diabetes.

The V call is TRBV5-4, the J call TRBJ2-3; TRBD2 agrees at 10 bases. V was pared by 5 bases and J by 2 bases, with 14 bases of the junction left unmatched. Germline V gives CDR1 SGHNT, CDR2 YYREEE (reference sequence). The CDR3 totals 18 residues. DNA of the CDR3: TGTGCCAGCAGTTCTACGATTAGGACTAGCGGAGACACAGATACGCAGTATTTT. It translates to CASSSTIRTSGDTDTQYF. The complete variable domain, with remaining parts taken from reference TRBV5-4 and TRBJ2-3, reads ETGVTQSPTHLIKTRGQQVTLRCSSQSGHNTVSWYQQALGQGPQFIFQYYREEENGRGNFPPRFSGLQFPNYSSELNVNALELDDSALYLCASSSTIRTSGDTDTQYFGPGTRLTVL.

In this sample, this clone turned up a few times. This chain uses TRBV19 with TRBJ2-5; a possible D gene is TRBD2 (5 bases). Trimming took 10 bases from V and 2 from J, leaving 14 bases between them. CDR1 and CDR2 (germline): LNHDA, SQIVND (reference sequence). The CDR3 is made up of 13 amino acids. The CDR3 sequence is CATSRLQQETQYF. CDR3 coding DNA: TGTGCCACCTCGCGACTACAACAAGAGACCCAGTACTTC.

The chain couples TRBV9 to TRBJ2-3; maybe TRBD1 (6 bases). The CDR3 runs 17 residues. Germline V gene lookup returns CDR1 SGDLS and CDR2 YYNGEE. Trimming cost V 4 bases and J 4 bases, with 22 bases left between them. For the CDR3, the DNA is TGTGCCAGCAGCCCCCGGGAAGGGGGATTAGGGGCAGATACGCAGTATTTT. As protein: CASSPREGGLGADTQYF.

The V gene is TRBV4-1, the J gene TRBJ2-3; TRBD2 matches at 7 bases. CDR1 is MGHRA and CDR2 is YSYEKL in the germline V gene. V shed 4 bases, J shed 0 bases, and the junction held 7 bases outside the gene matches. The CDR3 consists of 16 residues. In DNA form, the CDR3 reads TGCGCCAGCAGCCTAGCGGGTCGCGCTAGCACAGATACGCAGTATTTT. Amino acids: CASSLAGRASTDTQYF.

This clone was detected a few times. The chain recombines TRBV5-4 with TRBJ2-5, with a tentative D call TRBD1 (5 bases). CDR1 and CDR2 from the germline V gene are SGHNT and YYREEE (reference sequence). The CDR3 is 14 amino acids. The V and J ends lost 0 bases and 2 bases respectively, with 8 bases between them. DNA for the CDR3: TGTGCCAGCAGCTTGGCCCAGGGACAAGAGACCCAGTACTTC. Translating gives CASSLAQGQETQYF.

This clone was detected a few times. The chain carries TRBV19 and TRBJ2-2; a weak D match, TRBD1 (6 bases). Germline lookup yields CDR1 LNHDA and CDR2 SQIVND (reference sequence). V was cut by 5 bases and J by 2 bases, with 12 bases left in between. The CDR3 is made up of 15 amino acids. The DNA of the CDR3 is TGTGCCAGTAGTCCACAGGGATACAACACCGGGGAGCTGTTTTTT. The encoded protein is CASSPQGYNTGELFF.

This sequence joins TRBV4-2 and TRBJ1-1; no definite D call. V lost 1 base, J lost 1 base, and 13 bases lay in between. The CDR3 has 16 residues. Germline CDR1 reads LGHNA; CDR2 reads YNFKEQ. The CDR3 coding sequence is TGTGCCAGCAGCCAAGTATCGGGAGAAAGGAACACTGAAGCTTTCTTT. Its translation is CASSQVSGERNTEAFF.

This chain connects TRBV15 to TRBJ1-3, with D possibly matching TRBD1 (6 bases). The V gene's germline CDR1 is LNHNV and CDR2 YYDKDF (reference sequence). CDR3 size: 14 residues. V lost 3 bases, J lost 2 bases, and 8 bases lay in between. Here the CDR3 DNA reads TGTGCCACCAGCAGGAGGGGGACTGGAAACACCATATATTTT. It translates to CATSRRGTGNTIYF. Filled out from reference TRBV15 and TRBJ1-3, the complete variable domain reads DAMVIQNPRYQVTQFGKPVTLSCSQTLNHNVMYWYQQKSSQAPKLLFHYYDKDFNNEADTPDNFQSRRPNTSFCFLDIRSPGLGDTAMYLCATSRRGTGNTIYFGEGSWLTVV.

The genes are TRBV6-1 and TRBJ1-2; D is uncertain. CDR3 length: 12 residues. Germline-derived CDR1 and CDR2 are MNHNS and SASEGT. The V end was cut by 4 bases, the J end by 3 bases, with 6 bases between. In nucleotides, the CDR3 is TGTGCCAGCAGTGGAGGACACTATGGCTACACCTTC. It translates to CASSGGHYGYTF.

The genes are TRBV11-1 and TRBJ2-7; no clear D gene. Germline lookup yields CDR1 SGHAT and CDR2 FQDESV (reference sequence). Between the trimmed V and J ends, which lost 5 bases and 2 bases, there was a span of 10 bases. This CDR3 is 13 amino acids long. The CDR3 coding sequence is TGTGCCAGCAGCAACTCACAGACCTACGAGCAGTACTTC. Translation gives CASSNSQTYEQYF.

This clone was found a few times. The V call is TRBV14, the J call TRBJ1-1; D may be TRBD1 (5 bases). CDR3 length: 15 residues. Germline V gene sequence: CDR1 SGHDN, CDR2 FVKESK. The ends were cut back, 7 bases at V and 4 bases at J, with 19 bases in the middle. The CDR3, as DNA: TGTGCCAGCACCCCTGGGGTGGGGCCCGGCACTGAAGCTTTCTTT. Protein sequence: CASTPGVGPGTEAFF.

The CDR3 sequence is CASSSLGKGDTQYF. Written as DNA, the CDR3 is TGTGCCAGCAGCTCCCTCGGGAAGGGAGATACGCAGTATTTT. The rearrangement uses TRBV7-3 and TRBJ2-3; a possible D gene is TRBD2 (5 bases). This CDR3 contains 14 residues. Germline loops: CDR1 SGHTA, CDR2 FQGTGA. V was cut by 4 bases and J by 5 bases, with 13 bases left in between.

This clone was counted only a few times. CDR3 sequence (DNA): TGTGCCAGCAGTCGCACCAGGGTCCACGAGCAGTACTTC. Translation: CASSRTRVHEQYF. This chain uses TRBV27 with TRBJ2-7; a weak D match, TRBD1 (5 bases). The V end was cut by 5 bases, the J end by 5 bases, with 13 bases between. CDR3 size: 13 residues. Germline CDR1 MNHEY, CDR2 SMNVEV (reference sequence).

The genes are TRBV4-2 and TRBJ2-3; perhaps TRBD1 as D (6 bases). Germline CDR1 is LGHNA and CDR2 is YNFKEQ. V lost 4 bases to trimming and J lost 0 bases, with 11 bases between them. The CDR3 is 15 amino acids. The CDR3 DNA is TGTGCCAGCAGCCCCCGGGACACGAGCACAGATACGCAGTATTTT. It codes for CASSPRDTSTDTQYF.

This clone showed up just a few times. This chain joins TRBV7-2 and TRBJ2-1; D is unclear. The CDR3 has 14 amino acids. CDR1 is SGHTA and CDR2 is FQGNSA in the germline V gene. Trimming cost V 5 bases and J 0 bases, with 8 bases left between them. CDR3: CASSPPSSYNEQFF. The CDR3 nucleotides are TGTGCCAGCAGCCCCCCCAGCTCCTACAATGAGCAGTTCTTC.

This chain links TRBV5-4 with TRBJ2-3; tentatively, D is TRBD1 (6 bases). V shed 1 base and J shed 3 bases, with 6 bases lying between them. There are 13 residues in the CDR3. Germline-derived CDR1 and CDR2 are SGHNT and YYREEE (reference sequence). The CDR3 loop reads CASSLRGTDTQYF. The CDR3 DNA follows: TGTGCCAGCAGCTTGAGGGGGACAGATACGCAGTATTTT.

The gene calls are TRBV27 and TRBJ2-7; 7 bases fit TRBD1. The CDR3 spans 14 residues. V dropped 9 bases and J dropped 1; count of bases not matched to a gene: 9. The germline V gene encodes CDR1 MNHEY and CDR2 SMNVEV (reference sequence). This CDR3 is CASPGQATSYEQYF. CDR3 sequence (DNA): TGTGCCAGTCCAGGACAGGCAACTTCCTACGAGCAGTACTTC.

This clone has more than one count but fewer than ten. CDR3: CASSLTGVAKNIQYF. For the CDR3, the DNA is TGTGCCAGCAGCTTGACAGGAGTAGCCAAAAACATTCAGTACTTC. V gene TRBV11-2 combines with J gene TRBJ2-4; TRBD1 might be the D (6 bases). Germline CDR1 and CDR2: SGHAT and FQNNGV. V dropped 3 bases and J dropped 0 bases, with 9 bases sitting between them. The CDR3 contains 15 residues. Supplemented by reference TRBV11-2 and TRBJ2-4, the full variable domain reads EAGVAQSPRYKIIEKRQSVAFWCNPISGHATLYWYQQILGQGPKLLIQFQNNGVVDDSQLPKDRFSAERLKGVDSTLKIQPAKLEDSAVYLCASSLTGVAKNIQYFGAGTRLSVL.

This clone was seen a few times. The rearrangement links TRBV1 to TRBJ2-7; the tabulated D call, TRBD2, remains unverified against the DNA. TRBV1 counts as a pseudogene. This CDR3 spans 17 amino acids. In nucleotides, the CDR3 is TGCACCAGCAGCCAAGATAAGGCTAGCGGGGACCAATACGAGCAGTACTTC. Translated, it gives CTSSQDKASGDQYEQYF.

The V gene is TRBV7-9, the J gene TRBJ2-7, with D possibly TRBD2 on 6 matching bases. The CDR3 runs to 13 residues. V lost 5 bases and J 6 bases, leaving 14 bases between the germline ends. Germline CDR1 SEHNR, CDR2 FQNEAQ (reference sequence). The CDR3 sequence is CASSPGGALEQYF. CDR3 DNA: TGTGCCAGCAGCCCTGGCGGGGCCCTCGAGCAGTACTTC.

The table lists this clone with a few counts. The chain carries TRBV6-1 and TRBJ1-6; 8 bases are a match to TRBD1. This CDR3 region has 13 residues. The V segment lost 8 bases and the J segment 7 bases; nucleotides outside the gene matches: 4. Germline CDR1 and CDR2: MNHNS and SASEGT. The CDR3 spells CASLDRENSPLHF. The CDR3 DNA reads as TGTGCCAGCCTGGACAGGGAGAATTCACCCCTCCACTTT.

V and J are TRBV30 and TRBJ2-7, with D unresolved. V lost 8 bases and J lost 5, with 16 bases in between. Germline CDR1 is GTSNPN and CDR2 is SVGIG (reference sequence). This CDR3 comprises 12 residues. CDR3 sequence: CAQTTSSHEQYF. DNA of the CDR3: TGTGCCCAGACGACGTCTTCCCACGAGCAGTACTTC.

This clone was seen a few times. The CDR3 DNA follows: TGTGCCAGCAGCACCCGGACAAACTCTGGAAACACCATATATTTT. Residues: CASSTRTNSGNTIYF. The V gene is TRBV5-4, the J gene TRBJ1-3; the D gene is possibly TRBD1 (5 bases). This CDR3 region has 15 residues. Germline CDR1 and CDR2: SGHNT and YYREEE (reference sequence). V was clipped by 4 bases and J by 0 bases, with 11 bases between them.